This T cell receptor beta chain was recovered during a study of blood T cell repertoires in COVID-19. Repertoires were generated with immunoSEQ multiplex PCR, while TCRdb's copy carries only in-frame clones and drops some. The sample lists about 160,000 clones; roughly four fifths were seen once. The ends were cut back, 1 base at V and 6 bases at J, with 25 bases in the middle. This CDR3 is 19 amino acids long. The germline V gene has CDR1 WNHNN and CDR2 SYGVQD (reference sequence). The J gene is TRBJ2-1, the V gene TRBV10-1; TRBD1 might be the D (6 bases). Sequencing was carried out using peripheral blood. This TCR came from a human donor with acute or convalescent COVID-19. The donor label of this sample is uncertain. The CDR3 sequence: CASSECPCKQGRAGNEQFF. Written as DNA, the CDR3 is TGCGCCAGCAGTGAGTGCCCTTGTAAACAGGGACGGGCGGGCAATGAGCAGTTCTTC.